This T cell receptor (beta chain) was sequenced during a study of cytomegalovirus exposure and HLA in healthy donors. Points on this clone: Its antigen remains unidentified.

The CDR3 is made up of 16 amino acids. V was pared by 5 bases and J by 3 bases, with 18 bases between. Germline-derived CDR1 and CDR2 are MGHRA and YSYEKL. The PCR employed 60 Vbeta primers together with 13 Jbeta primers. This table comes from immunoSEQ multiplex PCR, and its TCRdb copy is limited to in-frame clones, with some not included. Altogether approximately 88,000 clones are present, around 80% being singletons, with the ten largest covering 4% to 5.5%. Study-level findings and limits: In a later analysis, TCR beta V- and J-gene trimming was associated with a missense DCLRE1C variant.

Sequenced sample: PBMCs. This chain joins TRBV4-1 and TRBJ2-3; no firm D call. This clonotype was sampled from a man between 25 and 39 years old in good health and CMV-seropositive. The CDR3 is CASSSPARQSTDTQYF. The CDR3 coding sequence is TGCGCCAGCAGCTCCCCTGCCCGCCAGTCGACAGATACGCAGTATTTT.